Listed below are T cell receptor beta chains from one sample, sequenced in a study of T cells after yellow fever vaccination. From the 5' RACE reads, TCRdb called clonotypes with MiXCR, one entry per CDR3 protein. The sample yields 500,000 to 650,000 distinct CDR3 sequences, approximately 16% seen once. Material: PBMCs, obtained 5 to 6 days after the first yellow fever vaccination. These receptors originate from a young man who received the YFV17D yellow fever vaccine. The CDR3 runs from the conserved cysteine through the conserved F or W. A D gene is named only where the DNA matches it firmly. Where a row states a size, it is once, few, many or the class of an expanded clone; other rows omit it.

>NA|TRBV14|TRBJ1-5|few
TGTGCCAGCAGCCAAGGGCATAGTCAGCCCCAGCATTTT
CASSQGHSQPQHF
>TRBD1|TRBV5-1|TRBJ1-5|many
TGCGCCAGCAGCTCCGGGACAGCGGGACAGCCCCAGCATTTT
CASSSGTAGQPQHF
>TRBD2|TRBV12-3/TRBV12-4|TRBJ2-2|few
TGTGCCAGCAGTCCCCGCGGGGGGGCCGAGGTCGGGGAGCTGTTTTTT
CASSPRGGAEVGELFF
>NA|TRBV7-7|TRBJ2-5|NA
TGTGCTAGCAGCTCAGGGGCGGTGGGGGAGACCCAGTACTTC
CASSSGAVGETQYF
>TRBD1|TRBV4-1|TRBJ2-3|NA
TGCGCCAGCAGCCCTGAAGGGGAGACAGGGGGCACAGATACGCAGTATTTT
CASSPEGETGGTDTQYF
>NA|TRBV4-1|TRBJ1-1|few
TGCGCCAGCAGCCAAGACAGGGGAGGGATTGAAGCTTTCTTT
CASSQDRGGIEAFF
>NA|TRBV12-3/TRBV12-4|TRBJ2-2|NA
TGTGCCAGCAGTTTTAGACAGAGCACCGGGGAGCTGTTTTTT
CASSFRQSTGELFF
>TRBD1|TRBV9|TRBJ2-2|NA
TGTGCCAGCAGCCCGATTTTGGCAGGGGGATCACCCGGGGAGCTGTTTTTT
CASSPILAGGSPGELFF
>NA|TRBV6-1|TRBJ2-2|NA
TGTGCCAGCCAAACCTACGTAAACACCGGGGAGCTGTTTTTT
CASQTYVNTGELFF
>NA|TRBV28|TRBJ1-1|NA
TGTGCCAGCAGCAAACAGGGTATTATGAACACTGAAGCTTTCTTT
CASSKQGIMNTEAFF
>NA|TRBV9|TRBJ2-4|NA
TGTGCCAGCAGCGGAGCCGGGAAGAGCATTCAGTACTTC
CASSGAGKSIQYF
>NA|TRBV7-9|TRBJ1-6|NA
TGTGCCAGCAGCTATCTAGGTCGCGATTCACCCCTCCACTTT
CASSYLGRDSPLHF
>NA|TRBV19|TRBJ1-5|few
TGTGCCAGTAGTATAGAGTTCGGGGATCAGCCCCAGCATTTT
CASSIEFGDQPQHF
>TRBD1|TRBV5-1|TRBJ2-2|few
TGCGCCAGCAGCCAGGACTGGACAGGGACCGGGGAGCTGTTTTTT
CASSQDWTGTGELFF
>NA|TRBV7-2|TRBJ1-5|few
TGTGCCAGCAGCTTATTGCGGGGGGCCCGTGGGCCCCAGCATTTT
CASSLLRGARGPQHF
>TRBD2|TRBV7-6|TRBJ2-5|many
TGTGCCAGCAGCACCCGGACTAGCGGAGAGTACCAAGAGACCCAGTACTTC
CASSTRTSGEYQETQYF
>TRBD2|TRBV13|TRBJ2-1|few
TGTGCCAGCAGCTTAGTAGCGGGGGAACCGTCCTACAATGAGCAGTTCTTC
CASSLVAGEPSYNEQFF
>TRBD1|TRBV4-1|TRBJ2-7|NA
TGCGCCAGCAGCCAATCCGGGACAGGGGTGGGCGAGCAGTACTTC
CASSQSGTGVGEQYF
>NA|TRBV4-2|TRBJ1-1|many
TGTGCCAGCAGCCAAGATGAGCGGGCTACAGGTCTTAACACTGAAGCTTTCTTT
CASSQDERATGLNTEAFF
>NA|TRBV6-2/TRBV6-3|TRBJ1-2|few
TGTGCCAGCAGTTCCCTTTGGGGTGGCTACACCTTC
CASSSLWGGYTF
>NA|TRBV7-2|TRBJ2-7|few
TGTGCCAGCAGCTCCCTCCCCTACGAGCAGTACTTC
CASSSLPYEQYF